This TCR beta chain was sequenced for a study of T-cell memory formation after mild COVID-19. Points from the study as a whole: CD4+ contracting clones were found mainly in CM and EM, and CD8+ ones in EMRA.

This CDR3 comprises 15 residues. Germline V lookup: CDR1 LNHDA, CDR2 SQIVND (reference sequence). Trimming removed 4 bases at V and 0 bases at J, with 11 bases between. About this clonotype: Its antigen remains unidentified.

TCRdb reprocessed the 5' RACE reads via MiXCR and lists one record per CDR3 protein. Among about 350,000 distinct CDR3 sequences listed, around 30% were seen once. J is TRBJ2-3 and V is TRBV19, with D unresolved. The sample consisted of PBMCs or a T cell subset sorted from them (not recorded which). The sequence was obtained from an adult woman who had mild COVID-19 (a few samples of this study predate the infection). Cell type and time point are not known. Here the CDR3 DNA reads TGTGCCAGTAGTAGCGGACGGCATAGCACAGATACGCAGTATTTT. Protein product: CASSSGRHSTDTQYF.